This T cell receptor beta chain is from a study of OX40 agonist ivuxolimab in advanced cancers. Study conclusions and caveats: In CD8+ T cells, expanded clones were on average more numerous than in CD4+.

The data were produced by immunoSEQ multiplex PCR, yet TCRdb's version contains in-frame clones alone and is incomplete. The table shows about 77,000 clones, with about 92% occurring only once. Note on this clone: Its antigen is unknown.

Per the germline V gene, CDR1 is SGHVS and CDR2 is FQNEAQ. V was clipped by 5 bases and J by 4 bases; unmatched bases: 7. The CDR3 has 15 amino acids. Autoimmune disease history or systemic immunosuppression led to patient exclusion. Source: CD4+ or CD8+ T cells sorted from blood, taken in a trial of the OX40 agonist ivuxolimab. This receptor was obtained from an adult with an advanced solid tumor such as melanoma, head and neck, liver or kidney cancer. The chain joins TRBV7-8 to TRBJ2-5, with TRBD1 identical over 10 bases. CDR3 sequence (DNA): TGTGCCAGCAGCCCCCTCGACAGGGGGCGAGAGACCCAGTACTTC. This gives the protein CASSPLDRGRETQYF.